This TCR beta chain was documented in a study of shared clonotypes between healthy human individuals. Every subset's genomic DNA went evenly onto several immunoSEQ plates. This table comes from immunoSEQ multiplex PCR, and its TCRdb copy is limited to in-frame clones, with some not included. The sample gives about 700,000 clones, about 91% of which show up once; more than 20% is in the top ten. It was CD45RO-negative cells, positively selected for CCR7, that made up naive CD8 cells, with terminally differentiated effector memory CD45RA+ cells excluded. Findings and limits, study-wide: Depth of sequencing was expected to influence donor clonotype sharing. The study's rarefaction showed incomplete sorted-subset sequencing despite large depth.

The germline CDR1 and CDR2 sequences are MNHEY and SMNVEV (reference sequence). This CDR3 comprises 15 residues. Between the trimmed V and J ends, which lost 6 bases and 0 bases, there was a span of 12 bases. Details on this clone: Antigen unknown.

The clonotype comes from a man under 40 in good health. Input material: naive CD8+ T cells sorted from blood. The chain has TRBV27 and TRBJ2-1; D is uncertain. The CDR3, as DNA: TGTGCCAGCAGCCGGCTGGATAGCTCCTACAATGAGCAGTTCTTC. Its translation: CASSRLDSSYNEQFF.